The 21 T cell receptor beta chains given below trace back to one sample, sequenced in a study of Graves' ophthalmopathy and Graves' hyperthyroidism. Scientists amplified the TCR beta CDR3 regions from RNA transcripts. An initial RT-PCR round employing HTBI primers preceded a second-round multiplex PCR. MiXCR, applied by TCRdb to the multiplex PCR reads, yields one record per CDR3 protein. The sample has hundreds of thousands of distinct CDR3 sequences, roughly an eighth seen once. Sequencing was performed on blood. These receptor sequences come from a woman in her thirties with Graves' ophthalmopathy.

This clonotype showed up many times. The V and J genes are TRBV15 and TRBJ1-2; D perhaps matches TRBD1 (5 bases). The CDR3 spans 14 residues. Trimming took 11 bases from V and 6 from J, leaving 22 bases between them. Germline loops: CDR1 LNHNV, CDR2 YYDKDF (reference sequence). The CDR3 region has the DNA TGTGCCGCCGGGGGAGGGGCGGATCTTGATGGCTACACCTTC. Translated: CAAGGGADLDGYTF.

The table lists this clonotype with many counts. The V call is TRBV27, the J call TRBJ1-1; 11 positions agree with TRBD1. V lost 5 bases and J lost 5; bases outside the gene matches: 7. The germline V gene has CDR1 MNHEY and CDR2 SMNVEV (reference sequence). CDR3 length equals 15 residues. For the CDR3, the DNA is TGTGCCAGCAGTACTTCCGGGACAGGGGGAACTGAAGCTTTCTTT. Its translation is CASSTSGTGGTEAFF.

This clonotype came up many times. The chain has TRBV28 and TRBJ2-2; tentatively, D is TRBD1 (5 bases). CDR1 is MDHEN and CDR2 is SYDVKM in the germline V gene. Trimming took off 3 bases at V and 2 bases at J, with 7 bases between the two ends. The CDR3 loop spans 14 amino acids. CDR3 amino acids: CASSFDSNTGELFF. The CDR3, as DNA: TGTGCCAGCAGTTTCGACAGCAACACCGGGGAGCTGTTTTTT.

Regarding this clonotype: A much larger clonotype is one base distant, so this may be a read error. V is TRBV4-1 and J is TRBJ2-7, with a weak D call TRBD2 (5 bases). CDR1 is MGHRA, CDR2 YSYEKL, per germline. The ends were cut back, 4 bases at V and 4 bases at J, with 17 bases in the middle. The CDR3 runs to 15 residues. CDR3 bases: TGCGCCAGCAGCCCTGAGGGAGTAGCGTCTTACGAGCAGTACTTC. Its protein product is CASSPEGVASYEQYF.

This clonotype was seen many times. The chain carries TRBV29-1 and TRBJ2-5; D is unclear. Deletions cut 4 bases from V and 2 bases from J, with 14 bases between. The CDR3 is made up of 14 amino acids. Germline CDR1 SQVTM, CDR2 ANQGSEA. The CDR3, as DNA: TGCAGCGTTGGGGGTAGGGCACTACAAGAGACCCAGTACTTC. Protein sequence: CSVGGRALQETQYF.

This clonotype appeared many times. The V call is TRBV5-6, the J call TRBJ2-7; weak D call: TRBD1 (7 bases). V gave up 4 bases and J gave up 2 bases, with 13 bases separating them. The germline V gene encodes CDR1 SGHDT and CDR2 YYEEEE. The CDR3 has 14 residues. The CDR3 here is CASSAGQSAYEQYF. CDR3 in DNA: TGTGCCAGCAGCGCGGGACAGTCCGCCTACGAGCAGTACTTC. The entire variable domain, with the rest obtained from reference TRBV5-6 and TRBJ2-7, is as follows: DAGVTQSPTHLIKTRGQQVTLRCSPKSGHDTVSWYQQALGQGPQFIFQYYEEEERQRGNFPDRFSGHQFPNYSSELNVNALLLGDSALYLCASSAGQSAYEQYFGPGTRLTVT.

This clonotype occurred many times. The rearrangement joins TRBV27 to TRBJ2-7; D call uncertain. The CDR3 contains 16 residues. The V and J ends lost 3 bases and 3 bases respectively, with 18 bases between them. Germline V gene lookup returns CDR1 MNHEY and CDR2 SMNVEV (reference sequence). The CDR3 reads CASSLSPPQPYYEQYF. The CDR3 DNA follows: TGTGCCAGCAGTTTGTCCCCCCCCCAGCCATACTACGAGCAGTACTTC.

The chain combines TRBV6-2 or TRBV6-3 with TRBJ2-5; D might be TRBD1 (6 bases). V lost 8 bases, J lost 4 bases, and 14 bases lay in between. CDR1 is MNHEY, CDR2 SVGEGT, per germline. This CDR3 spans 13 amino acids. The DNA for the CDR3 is TGTGCCAGCGCCTTAGGGGGAACAGAGACCCAGTACTTC. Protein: CASALGGTETQYF.

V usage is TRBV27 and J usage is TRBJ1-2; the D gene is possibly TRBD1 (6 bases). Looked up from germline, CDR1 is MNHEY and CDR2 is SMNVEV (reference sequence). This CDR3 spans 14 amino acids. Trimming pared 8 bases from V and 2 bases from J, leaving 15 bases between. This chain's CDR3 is CASAIGQTNYGYTF. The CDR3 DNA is TGTGCCAGCGCAATAGGACAGACGAACTATGGCTACACCTTC.

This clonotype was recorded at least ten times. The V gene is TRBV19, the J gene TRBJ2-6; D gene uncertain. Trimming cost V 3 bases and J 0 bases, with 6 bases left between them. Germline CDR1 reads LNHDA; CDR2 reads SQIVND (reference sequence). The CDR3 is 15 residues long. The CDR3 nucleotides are TGTGCCAGTAGTATCGCGGTCTCTGGGGCCAACGTCCTGACTTTC. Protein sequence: CASSIAVSGANVLTF. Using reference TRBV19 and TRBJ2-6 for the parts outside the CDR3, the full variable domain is DGGITQSPKYLFRKEGQNVTLSCEQNLNHDAMYWYRQDPGQGLRLIYYSQIVNDFQKGDIAEGYSVSREKKESFPLTVTSAQKNPTAFYLCASSIAVSGANVLTFGAGSRLTVL.

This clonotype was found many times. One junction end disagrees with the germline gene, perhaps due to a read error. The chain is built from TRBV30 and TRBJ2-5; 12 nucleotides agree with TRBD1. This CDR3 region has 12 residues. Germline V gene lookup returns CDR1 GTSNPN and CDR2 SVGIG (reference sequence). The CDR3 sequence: CAWSGGGQGAKF. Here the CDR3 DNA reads TGTGCCTGGAGTGGTGGGGGACAGGGGGCAAAATTC.

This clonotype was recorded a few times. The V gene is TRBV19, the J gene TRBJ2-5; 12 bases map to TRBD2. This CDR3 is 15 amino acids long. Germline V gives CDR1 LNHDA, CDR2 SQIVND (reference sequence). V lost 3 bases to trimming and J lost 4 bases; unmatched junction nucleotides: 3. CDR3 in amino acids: CASSILAGGGETQYF. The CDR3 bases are TGTGCCAGTAGTATCCTAGCGGGGGGGGGAGAGACCCAGTACTTC.

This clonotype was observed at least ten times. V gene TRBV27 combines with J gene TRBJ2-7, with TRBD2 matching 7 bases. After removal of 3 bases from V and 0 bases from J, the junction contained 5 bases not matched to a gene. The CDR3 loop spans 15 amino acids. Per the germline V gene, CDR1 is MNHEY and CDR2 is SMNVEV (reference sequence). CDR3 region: CASSFLGGDSYEQYF. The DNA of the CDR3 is TGTGCCAGCAGTTTTCTGGGGGGGGACTCCTACGAGCAGTACTTC.

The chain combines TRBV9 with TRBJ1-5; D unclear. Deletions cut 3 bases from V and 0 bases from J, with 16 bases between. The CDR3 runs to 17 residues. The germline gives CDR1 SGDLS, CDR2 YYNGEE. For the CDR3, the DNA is TGTGCCAGCAGCGCCACCCCTACATCGGATAGCAATCAGCCCCAGCATTTT. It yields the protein CASSATPTSDSNQPQHF. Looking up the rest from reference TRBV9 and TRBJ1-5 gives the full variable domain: DSGVTQTPKHLITATGQRVTLRCSPRSGDLSVYWYQQSLDQGLQFLIQYYNGEERAKGNILERFSAQQFPDLHSELNLSSLELGDSALYFCASSATPTSDSNQPQHFGDGTRLSIL.

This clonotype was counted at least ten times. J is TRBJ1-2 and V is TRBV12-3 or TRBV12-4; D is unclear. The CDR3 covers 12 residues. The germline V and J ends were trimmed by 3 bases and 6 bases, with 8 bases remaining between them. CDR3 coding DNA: TGTGCCAGCAGTTTCGAACAGAATGGCTACACCTTC. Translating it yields CASSFEQNGYTF.

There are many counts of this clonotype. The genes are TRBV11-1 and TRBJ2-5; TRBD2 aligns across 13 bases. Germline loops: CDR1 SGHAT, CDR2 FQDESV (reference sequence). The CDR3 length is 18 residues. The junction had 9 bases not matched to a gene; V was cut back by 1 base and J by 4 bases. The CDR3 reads CASSLGTSGGAFLETQYF. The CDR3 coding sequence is TGTGCCAGCAGCTTAGGAACTAGCGGGGGGGCCTTTCTAGAGACCCAGTACTTC. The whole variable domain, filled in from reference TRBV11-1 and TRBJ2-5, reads EAEVAQSPRYKITEKSQAVAFWCDPISGHATLYWYRQILGQGPELLVQFQDESVVDDSQLPKDRFSAERLKGVDSTLKIQPAELGDSAMYLCASSLGTSGGAFLETQYFGPGTRLLVL.

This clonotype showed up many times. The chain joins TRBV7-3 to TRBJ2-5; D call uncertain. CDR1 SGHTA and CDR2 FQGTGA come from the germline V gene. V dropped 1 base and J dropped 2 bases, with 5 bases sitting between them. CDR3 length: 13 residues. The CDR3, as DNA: TGTGCCAGCAGCTTAATCTGGCAAGAGACCCAGTACTTC. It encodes CASSLIWQETQYF. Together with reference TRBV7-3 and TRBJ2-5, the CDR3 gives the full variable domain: GAGVSQTPSNKVTEKGKYVELRCDPISGHTALYWYRQSLGQGPEFLIYFQGTGAADDSGLPNDRFFAVRPEGSVSTLKIQRTERGDSAVYLCASSLIWQETQYFGPGTRLLVL.

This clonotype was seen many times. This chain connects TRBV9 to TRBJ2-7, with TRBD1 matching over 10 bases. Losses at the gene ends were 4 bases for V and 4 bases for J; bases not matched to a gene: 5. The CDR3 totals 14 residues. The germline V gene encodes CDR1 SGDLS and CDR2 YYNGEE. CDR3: CASSRDRGVYEQYF. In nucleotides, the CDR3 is TGTGCCAGCAGCCGGGACAGGGGTGTATACGAGCAGTACTTC.

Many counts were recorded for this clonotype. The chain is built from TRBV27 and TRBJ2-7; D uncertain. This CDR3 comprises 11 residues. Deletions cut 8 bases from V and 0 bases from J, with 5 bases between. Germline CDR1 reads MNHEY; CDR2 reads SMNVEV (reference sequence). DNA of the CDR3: TGTGCCAGCTGGGACTCCTACGAGCAGTACTTC. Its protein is CASWDSYEQYF.

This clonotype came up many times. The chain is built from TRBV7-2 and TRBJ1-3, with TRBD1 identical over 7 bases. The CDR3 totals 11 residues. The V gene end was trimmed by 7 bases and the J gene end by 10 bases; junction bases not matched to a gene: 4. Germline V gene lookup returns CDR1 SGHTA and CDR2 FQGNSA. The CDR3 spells CASTQGGTIYF. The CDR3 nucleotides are TGTGCCAGCACCCAGGGGGGAACCATATATTTT.

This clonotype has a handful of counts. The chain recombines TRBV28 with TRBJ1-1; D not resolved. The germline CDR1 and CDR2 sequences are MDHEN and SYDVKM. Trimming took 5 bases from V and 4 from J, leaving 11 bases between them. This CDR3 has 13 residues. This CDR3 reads CASSPPKGTEAFF. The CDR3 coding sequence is TGTGCCAGCAGTCCACCAAAGGGCACTGAAGCTTTCTTT. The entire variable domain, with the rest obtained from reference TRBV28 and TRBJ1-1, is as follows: DVKVTQSSRYLVKRTGEKVFLECVQDMDHENMFWYRQDPGLGLRLIYFSYDVKMKEKGDIPEGYSVSREKKERFSLILESASTNQTSMYLCASSPPKGTEAFFGQGTRLTVV.